This T cell receptor beta chain was retrieved from a study of T cell responses to AZD1222 COVID-19 vaccine. Trimming took off 5 bases at V and 4 bases at J, with 9 bases between the two ends. CDR1 is MNHNY and CDR2 is SVGAGI in the germline V gene (reference sequence). The CDR3 length is 13 residues. On this clone: The antigen remains unidentified.

Data came from immunoSEQ multiplex PCR; TCRdb stores just in-frame clones and leaves some out. The table shows more than 150,000 clones, with around 94% occurring only once. Study-wide results and limits: None of the repertoires were sampled until the peak T cell response had passed. Reportedly, nearly half the spike-specific TCRs target unmutated variant regions. CD4 TCRs linked to vaccination spanned spike, dominating at 160-218 and 743-854. Breadth and depth of Spike-specific TCRs rose after two AZD1222 doses.

The sequenced sample was peripheral blood, obtained on day 0 of AZD1222 vaccination. The TCR was taken from an adult in good health. V and J are TRBV6-6 and TRBJ1-3; a possible D gene is TRBD1 (6 bases). CDR3 residues: CASSQGRGNTIYF. The CDR3 nucleotides are TGTGCCAGCAGTCAGGGGCGCGGAAACACCATATATTTT.